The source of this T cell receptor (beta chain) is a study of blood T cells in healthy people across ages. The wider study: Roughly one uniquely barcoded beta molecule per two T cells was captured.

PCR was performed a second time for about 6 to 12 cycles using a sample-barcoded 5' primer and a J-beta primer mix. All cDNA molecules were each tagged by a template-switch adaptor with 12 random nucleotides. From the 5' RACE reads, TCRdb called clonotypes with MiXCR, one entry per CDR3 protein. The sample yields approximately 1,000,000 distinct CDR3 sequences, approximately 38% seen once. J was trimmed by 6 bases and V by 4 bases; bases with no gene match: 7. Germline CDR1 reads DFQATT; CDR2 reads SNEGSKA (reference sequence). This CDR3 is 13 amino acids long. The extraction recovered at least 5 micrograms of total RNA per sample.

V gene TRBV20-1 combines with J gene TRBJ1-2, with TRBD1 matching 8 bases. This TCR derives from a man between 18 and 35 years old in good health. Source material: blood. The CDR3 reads CSAKVAGGNGYTF. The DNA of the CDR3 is TGCAGTGCTAAGGTCGCAGGGGGCAATGGCTACACCTTC.